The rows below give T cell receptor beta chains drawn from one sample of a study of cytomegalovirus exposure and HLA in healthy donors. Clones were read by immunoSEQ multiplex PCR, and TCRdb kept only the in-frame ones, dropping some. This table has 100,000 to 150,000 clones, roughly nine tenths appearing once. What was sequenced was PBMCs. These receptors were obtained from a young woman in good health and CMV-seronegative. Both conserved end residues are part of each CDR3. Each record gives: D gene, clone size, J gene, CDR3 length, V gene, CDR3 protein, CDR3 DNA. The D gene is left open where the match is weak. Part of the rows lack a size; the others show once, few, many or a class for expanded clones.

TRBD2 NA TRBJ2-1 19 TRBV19 CASSTGLAAATFSYNEQFF TGTGCCAGTAGTACTGGACTAGCGGCTGCCACTTTCTCCTACAATGAGCAGTTCTTC
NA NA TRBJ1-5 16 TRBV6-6 CASSPLGQGNNQPQHF TGTGCCAGCAGTCCCCTGGGTCAGGGGAACAATCAGCCCCAGCATTTT
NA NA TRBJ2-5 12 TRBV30 CAWSVSPETQYF TGTGCCTGGAGTGTTTCTCCAGAGACCCAGTACTTC
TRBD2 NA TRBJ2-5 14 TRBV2 CASGRRGGQETQYF TGTGCCAGCGGGCGGCGGGGGGGACAAGAGACCCAGTACTTC
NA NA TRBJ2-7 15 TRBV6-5 CASSYSSAGTYEQYF TGTGCCAGCAGTTACTCCTCAGCAGGGACCTACGAGCAGTACTTC
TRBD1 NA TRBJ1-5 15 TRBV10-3 CAISRGQDSNQPQHF TGTGCCATCAGTAGGGGACAGGATAGCAATCAGCCCCAGCATTTT
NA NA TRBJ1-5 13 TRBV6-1 CASSLEGYQPQHF TGTGCCAGCAGTTTAGAGGGTTATCAGCCCCAGCATTTT
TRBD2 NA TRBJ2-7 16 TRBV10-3 CAISEWTSGSTGEQYF TGTGCCATCAGTGAGTGGACTAGCGGGAGTACAGGGGAGCAGTACTTC
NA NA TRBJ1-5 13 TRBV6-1 CASSGNRNQPQHF TGTGCCAGCAGTGGAAACAGGAATCAGCCCCAGCATTTT
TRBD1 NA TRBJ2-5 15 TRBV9 CASSVVGTAKETQYF TGTGCCAGCAGCGTAGTTGGGACAGCAAAAGAGACCCAGTACTTC
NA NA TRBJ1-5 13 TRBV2 CASSGQNNQPQHF TGTGCCAGCAGTGGCCAGAACAATCAGCCCCAGCATTTT
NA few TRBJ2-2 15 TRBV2 CASSERQGNTGELFF TGTGCCAGCAGTGAACGGCAGGGGAACACCGGGGAGCTGTTTTTT
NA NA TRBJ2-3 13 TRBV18 CASREKLPDTQYF TGTGCCTCGCGGGAAAAGCTCCCAGATACGCAGTATTTT
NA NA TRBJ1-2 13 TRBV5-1 CASSLEQTGGYTF TGCGCCAGCAGCTTGGAACAGACCGGCGGCTACACCTTC
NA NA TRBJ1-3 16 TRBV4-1 CASSQHVDGEGNTIYF TGCGCCAGCAGTCAACACGTCGACGGGGAAGGAAACACCATATATTTT
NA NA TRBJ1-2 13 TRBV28 CASSSTQNYGYTF TGTGCCAGCAGTTCAACACAAAACTATGGCTACACCTTC
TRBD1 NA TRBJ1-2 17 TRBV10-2 CASSANSQGPGNYGYTF TGCGCCAGCAGTGCCAACTCACAGGGGCCAGGAAACTATGGCTACACCTTC
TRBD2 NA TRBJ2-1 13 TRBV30 CAWSGGGSDEQFF TGTGCCTGGAGCGGGGGGGGCAGCGATGAGCAGTTCTTC
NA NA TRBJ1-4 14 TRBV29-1 CSVEGSGAGEKLFF TGCAGCGTTGAGGGGTCAGGGGCTGGGGAAAAACTGTTTTTT
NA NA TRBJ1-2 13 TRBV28 CASSFFTGYGYTF TGTGCCAGCAGTTTCTTTACTGGCTATGGCTACACCTTC
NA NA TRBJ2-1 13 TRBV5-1 CASALASYNEQFF TGCGCCAGCGCACTAGCCTCCTACAATGAGCAGTTCTTC
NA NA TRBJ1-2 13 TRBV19 CASRTGHNYGYTF TGTGCCAGTAGGACAGGCCACAACTATGGCTACACCTTC
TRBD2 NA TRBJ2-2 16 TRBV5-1 CASSWTSGGYSGELFF TGCGCCAGCAGCTGGACGAGCGGGGGCTACTCCGGGGAGCTGTTTTTT
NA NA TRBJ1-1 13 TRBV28 CASSLSQNTEAFF TGTGCCAGCAGTTTAAGCCAGAACACTGAAGCTTTCTTT
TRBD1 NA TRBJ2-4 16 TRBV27 CASRPGGALAKNIQYF TGTGCCAGCAGGCCAGGGGGCGCGTTAGCCAAAAACATTCAGTACTTC
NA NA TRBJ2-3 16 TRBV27 CASSLSRSALTDTQYF TGTGCCAGCAGTTTATCGCGCAGCGCCCTCACAGATACGCAGTATTTT
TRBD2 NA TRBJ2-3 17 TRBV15 CATSRQASGGRTDTQYF TGTGCCACCAGCCGTCAAGCAAGCGGGGGACGGACAGATACGCAGTATTTT
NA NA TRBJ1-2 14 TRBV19 CASNQRGINYGYTF TGTGCCAGTAATCAGCGGGGGATCAACTATGGCTACACCTTC
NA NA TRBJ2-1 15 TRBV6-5 CASSYSETSSNEQFF TGTGCCAGCAGTTACTCCGAGACTAGTAGCAATGAGCAGTTCTTC
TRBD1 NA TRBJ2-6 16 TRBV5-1 CASSGTGEVGANVLTF TGCGCCAGCAGTGGGACAGGGGAAGTTGGGGCCAACGTCCTGACTTTC
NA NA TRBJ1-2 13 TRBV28 CASSFGQSIGYTF TGTGCCAGCAGTTTTGGACAGTCCATTGGCTACACCTTC
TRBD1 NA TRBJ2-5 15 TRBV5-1 CASSLERTGGETQYF TGCGCCAGCAGCTTGGAACGGACAGGCGGAGAGACCCAGTACTTC
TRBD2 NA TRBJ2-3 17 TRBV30 CAWSVGRLAVKTDTQYF TGTGCCTGGAGTGTAGGGCGACTAGCAGTTAAAACAGATACGCAGTATTTT
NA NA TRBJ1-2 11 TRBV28 CASSSIYGYTF TGTGCCAGCAGTTCCATCTATGGCTACACCTTC
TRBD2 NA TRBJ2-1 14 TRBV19 CASQGLAGVNEQFF TGTGCCAGCCAGGGACTAGCGGGAGTCAATGAGCAGTTCTTC
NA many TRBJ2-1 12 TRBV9 CASSRQYNEQFF TGTGCCAGCAGCCGACAATACAATGAGCAGTTCTTC
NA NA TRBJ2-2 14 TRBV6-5 CASSTYRATGELFF TGTGCCAGCAGTACTTACAGGGCAACCGGGGAGCTGTTTTTT
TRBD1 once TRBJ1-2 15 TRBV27 CASSFSGQNYDGYTF TGTGCCAGCAGTTTTTCGGGACAGAACTATGATGGCTACACCTTC
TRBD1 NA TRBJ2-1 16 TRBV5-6 CASSWGTDSYYNEQFF TGTGCCAGCAGCTGGGGGACAGATAGTTACTACAATGAGCAGTTCTTC
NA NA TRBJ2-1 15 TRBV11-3 CASSLDPGPYNEQFF TGTGCCAGCAGCTTAGATCCAGGGCCCTACAATGAGCAGTTCTTC
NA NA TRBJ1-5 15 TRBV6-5 CASRPTRTVQLPQHF TGTGCCAGCAGACCGACCAGGACAGTCCAACTCCCCCAGCATTTT
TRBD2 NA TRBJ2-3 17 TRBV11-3 CASSLGRASGGSDTQYF TGTGCCAGCAGCTTAGGCCGAGCAAGCGGGGGCTCAGATACGCAGTATTTT
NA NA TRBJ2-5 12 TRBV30 CAWCPQGETQYF TGTGCCTGGTGCCCCCAGGGGGAGACCCAGTACTTC
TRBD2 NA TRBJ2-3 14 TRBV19 CASSGLAGVDTQYF TGTGCCAGTAGCGGACTAGCGGGCGTAGATACGCAGTATTTT
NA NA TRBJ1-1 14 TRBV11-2 CASSLGKRFTEAFF TGTGCCAGCAGCTTAGGTAAACGGTTTACTGAAGCTTTCTTT
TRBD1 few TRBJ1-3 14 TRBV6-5 CASSSGQGAVSIYF TGTGCCAGCTCCTCGGGACAGGGGGCGGTGTCCATATATTTT
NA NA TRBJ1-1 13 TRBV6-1 CATFTGMNTEAFF TGTGCCACCTTCACAGGTATGAACACTGAAGCTTTCTTT
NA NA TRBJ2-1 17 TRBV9 CASSATGLPRGNNEQFF TGTGCCAGCAGCGCCACGGGTCTTCCAAGAGGGAACAATGAGCAGTTCTTC
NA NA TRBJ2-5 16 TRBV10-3 CAISAAGETGRETQYF TGTGCCATCAGTGCGGCAGGGGAAACGGGCCGGGAGACCCAGTACTTC
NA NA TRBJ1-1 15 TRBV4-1 CASSQEEAQAGLAFF TGCGCCAGCAGCCAAGAAGAGGCTCAGGCAGGGCTCGCTTTCTTT
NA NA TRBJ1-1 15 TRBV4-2 CASSQDLGANTEAFF TGTGCCAGCAGCCAAGATCTAGGCGCGAACACTGAAGCTTTCTTT
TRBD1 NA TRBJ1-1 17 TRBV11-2 CASSPYPGQGENTEAFF TGTGCCAGCAGCCCGTACCCCGGACAGGGGGAGAACACTGAAGCTTTCTTT
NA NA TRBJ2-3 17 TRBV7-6 CASSLLLGLANTDTQYF TGTGCCAGCAGCTTACTTTTAGGTCTAGCGAACACAGATACGCAGTATTTT
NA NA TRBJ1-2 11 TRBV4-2 CASSTVEGYTF TGTGCCAGCAGCACGGTGGAGGGCTACACCTTC
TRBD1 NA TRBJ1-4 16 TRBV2 CASSEIRGPLNEKLFF TGTGCCAGCAGTGAAATCAGGGGGCCTTTAAATGAAAAACTGTTTTTT